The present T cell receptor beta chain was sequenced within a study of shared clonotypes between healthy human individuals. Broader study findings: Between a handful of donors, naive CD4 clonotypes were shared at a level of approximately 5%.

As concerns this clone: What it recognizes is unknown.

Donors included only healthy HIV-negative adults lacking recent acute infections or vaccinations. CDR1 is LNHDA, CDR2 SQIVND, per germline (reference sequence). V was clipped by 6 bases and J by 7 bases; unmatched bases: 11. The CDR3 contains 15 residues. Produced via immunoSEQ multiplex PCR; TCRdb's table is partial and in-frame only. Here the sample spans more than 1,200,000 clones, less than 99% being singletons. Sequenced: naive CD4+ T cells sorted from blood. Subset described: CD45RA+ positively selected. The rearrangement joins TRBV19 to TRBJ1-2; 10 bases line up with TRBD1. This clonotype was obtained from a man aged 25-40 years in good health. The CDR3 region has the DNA TGTGCCAGTAGATTGAGGGGACAGGGGTATTCTGGCTACACCTTC. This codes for CASRLRGQGYSGYTF.